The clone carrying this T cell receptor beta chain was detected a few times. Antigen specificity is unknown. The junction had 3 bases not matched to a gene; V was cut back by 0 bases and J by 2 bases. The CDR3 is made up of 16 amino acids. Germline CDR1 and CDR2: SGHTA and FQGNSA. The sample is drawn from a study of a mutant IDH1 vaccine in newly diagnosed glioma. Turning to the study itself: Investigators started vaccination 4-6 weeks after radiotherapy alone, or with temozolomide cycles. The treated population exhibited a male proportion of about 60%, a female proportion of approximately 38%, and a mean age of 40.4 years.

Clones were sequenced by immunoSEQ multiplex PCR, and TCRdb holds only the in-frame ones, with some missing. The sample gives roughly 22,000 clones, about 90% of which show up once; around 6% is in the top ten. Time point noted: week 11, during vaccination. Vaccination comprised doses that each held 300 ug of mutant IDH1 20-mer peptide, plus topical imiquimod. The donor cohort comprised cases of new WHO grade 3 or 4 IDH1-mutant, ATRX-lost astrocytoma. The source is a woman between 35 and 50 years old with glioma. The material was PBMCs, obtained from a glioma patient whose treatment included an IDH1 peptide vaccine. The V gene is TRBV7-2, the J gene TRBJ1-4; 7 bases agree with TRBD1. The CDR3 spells CASSLATGKTNEKLFF. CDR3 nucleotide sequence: TGTGCCAGCAGCTTAGCGACAGGGAAGACTAATGAAAAACTGTTTTTT.